These 6 T cell receptor beta chains were all obtained from the same sample, sequenced in a study of blood T cell repertoires in COVID-19. TCRdb's table, derived via immunoSEQ multiplex PCR, lists solely in-frame clones and lacks some. The table shows roughly 170,000 clones, with about 87% occurring only once. Source material: peripheral blood. Receptors were obtained from a woman aged 70-85 years with COVID-19, enrolled during active disease.

The chain joins TRBV19 to TRBJ1-1; the match to TRBD1 covers 7 bases. Trimming cost V 6 bases and J 0 bases; bases outside gene matches: 4. The CDR3 covers 14 residues. From germline, CDR1 is LNHDA and CDR2 SQIVND (reference sequence). The CDR3 sequence is CASRRGQLNTEAFF. DNA for the CDR3: TGTGCCAGTAGAAGGGGACAGCTGAACACTGAAGCTTTCTTT. The full variable domain, in which reference TRBV19 and TRBJ1-1 provide the parts outside the CDR3, is DGGITQSPKYLFRKEGQNVTLSCEQNLNHDAMYWYRQDPGQGLRLIYYSQIVNDFQKGDIAEGYSVSREKKESFPLTVTSAQKNPTAFYLCASRRGQLNTEAFFGQGTRLTVV.

The chain employs TRBV7-9 and TRBJ2-1, with TRBD2 identical over 8 bases. Germline trimming cut 3 bases from V and 5 bases from J; bases unmatched to any gene: 9. Germline values: CDR1 SEHNR, CDR2 FQNEAQ (reference sequence). This CDR3 has 16 residues. The CDR3 here is CASSLPGTSQNNEQFF. In DNA form, the CDR3 reads TGTGCCAGCAGCTTGCCTGGGACTAGTCAGAACAATGAGCAGTTCTTC.

This chain uses TRBV6-5 with TRBJ2-5, with 8 bases aligning to TRBD2. The CDR3 runs to 16 residues. Germline trimming cut 4 bases from V and 1 base from J; bases unmatched to any gene: 8. CDR1 is MNHEY and CDR2 is SVGAGI in the germline V gene. CDR3 in amino acids: CASSFWTSRSQETQYF. The CDR3 nucleotides read TGTGCCAGCAGTTTTTGGACTAGCAGAAGCCAAGAGACCCAGTACTTC.

The rearrangement joins TRBV7-8 to TRBJ2-1; D is perhaps TRBD1 (5 bases). This CDR3 comprises 14 residues. V was trimmed by 1 base and J by 8 bases, leaving 12 bases between them. The V gene's germline CDR1 is SGHVS and CDR2 FQNEAQ. As DNA, the CDR3 is TGTGCCAGCAGCTTAGAGCCAGGGCCCCATGAGCAGTTCTTC. Its protein is CASSLEPGPHEQFF. Using reference TRBV7-8 and TRBJ2-1 for the parts outside the CDR3, the full variable domain is GAGVSQSPRYKVAKRGQDVALRCDPISGHVSLFWYQQALGQGPEFLTYFQNEAQLDKSGLPSDRFFAERPEGSVSTLKIQRTQQEDSAVYLCASSLEPGPHEQFFGPGTRLTVL.

J is TRBJ1-1 and V is TRBV12-3 or TRBV12-4; D not resolved. The ends were cut back, 2 bases at V and 2 bases at J, with 6 bases in the middle. The CDR3 extends over 13 amino acids. The CDR3 bases are TGTGCCAGCAGTTTAAGAGGAAACACTGAAGCTTTCTTT. As protein: CASSLRGNTEAFF.

The chain uses TRBV28 and TRBJ1-5; 7 nucleotides agree with TRBD1. Trimming at V came to 6 bases and at J to 3 bases, leaving 8 bases not matched to a gene. The CDR3 length is 15 residues. Looked up from germline, CDR1 is MDHEN and CDR2 is SYDVKM. CDR3 bases: TGTGCCAGCAGGGAACAGGGGCAGGACAATCAGCCCCAGCATTTT. Residues: CASREQGQDNQPQHF.